These T cell receptor beta chains were read from a single sample in a study of T cell responses to AZD1222 COVID-19 vaccine. Here immunoSEQ multiplex PCR was the method, and the copy in TCRdb shows in-frame clones only, minus some. Here the sample spans about 170,000 clones, around 85% being singletons. The specimen comprised peripheral blood, sampled 28 days after the second AZD1222 dose. The source is an adult who received the AZD1222 COVID-19 vaccine. Both conserved end residues are part of each CDR3. Fields, in order: J gene, CDR3 length, V gene, D gene, clone size, CDR3 DNA, CDR3 protein. A D gene is named only where the DNA matches it firmly. Some rows have no size entry. The others give once, few or many, or a class for an expanded clone.

TRBJ2-3 12 TRBV6-2/TRBV6-3 NA NA TGTGCCAGCAGCCACAAGGTAGATTCGCAGTATTTT CASSHKVDSQYF
TRBJ1-6 13 TRBV12-5 NA NA TGTGCTAGTGGTTCGGGGTTGGTGTCACCCCTCCACTTT CASGSGLVSPLHF
TRBJ2-2 13 TRBV19 NA NA TGTGCCAGTAGTGGGGAGATTCGCGGGGAGCTGTTTTTT CASSGEIRGELFF
TRBJ1-5 15 TRBV5-8 NA NA TGTGCCAGCAGCTTGGATCCCGGGGGCAATCAGCCCCAGCATTTT CASSLDPGGNQPQHF
TRBJ1-4 14 TRBV7-9 NA NA TGTGCCAGCAGCTTAGCAGGGTTAGGTGAAAAACTGTTTTTT CASSLAGLGEKLFF
TRBJ1-3 14 TRBV19 NA NA TGTGCCAGTAGTTCCAGCGTGCACGGAAACACCATATATTTT CASSSSVHGNTIYF
TRBJ2-7 14 TRBV4-3 NA once TGCGCCAGCAGCCAAGAAATCTCAGGGTCTGAGCAGTACTTC CASSQEISGSEQYF
TRBJ1-4 13 TRBV20-1 NA NA TGCAGTGCTAGTCGCGGGGGAAATGAAAAACTGTTTTTT CSASRGGNEKLFF
TRBJ2-3 15 TRBV15 TRBD2 NA TGTGCCACCAGCCAACTAGCGGGGGGCGGGGATACGCAGTATTTT CATSQLAGGGDTQYF
TRBJ2-7 9 TRBV2 TRBD2 once TGTGCCAGGGGGGGGGAGCAGTACTTC CARGGEQYF
TRBJ1-2 14 TRBV5-1 NA NA TGCGCCAGCAGCTTATCCCAGGGGAACTATGGCTACACCTTC CASSLSQGNYGYTF
TRBJ1-1 15 TRBV4-2 TRBD1 NA TGTGCCAGCAGCCAAGAGCGGACAGGGCGAACTGAAGCTTTCTTT CASSQERTGRTEAFF
TRBJ1-1 15 TRBV19 NA NA TGTGCCAGTAGTATAGAGAAGGTACTGAACACTGAAGCTTTCTTT CASSIEKVLNTEAFF
TRBJ1-1 10 TRBV6-6 NA NA TGTGCCAGCAAGGGTACTGAAGCTTTCTTT CASKGTEAFF
TRBJ2-7 15 TRBV27 NA NA TGTGCCAGCAGTTTGGGGGGGGGCCCCATTTACGAGCAGTACTTC CASSLGGGPIYEQYF
TRBJ2-7 15 TRBV19 NA NA TGTGCCAGTAGTATCGGGCGGTTTCCTCCCTACGAGCAGTACTTC CASSIGRFPPYEQYF
TRBJ2-2 15 TRBV19 TRBD1 NA TGTGCCAGTAGGGTGGGACAGTCTTCTACCGGGGAGCTGTTTTTT CASRVGQSSTGELFF
TRBJ2-1 12 TRBV6-2/TRBV6-3 NA NA TGTGCCAGCAGTCTCTGGGACAATGAGCAGTTCTTC CASSLWDNEQFF
TRBJ2-7 14 TRBV5-4 TRBD1 once TGTGCCAGCAGCTTAGGGGACAGGGGGCACGAGCAGTACTTC CASSLGDRGHEQYF
TRBJ1-5 14 TRBV5-1 NA NA TGCGCCAGCAGCTTAGGACAATCCAATCAGCCCCAGCATTTT CASSLGQSNQPQHF